Below, 2 T cell receptor beta chains from the same sample are listed, as sequenced in a study of shared clonotypes between healthy human individuals. Clones were sequenced by immunoSEQ multiplex PCR, and TCRdb holds only the in-frame ones, with some missing. This table holds 550,000 to 750,000 clones, about 91% found once. Terminally differentiated effector memory CD45RA+ cells were left out of the naive CD8 fraction, which was CD45RO-negative and positively selected for CCR7. Source material: naive CD8+ T cells sorted from blood. The receptors were gathered from a man between 25 and 39 years old in good health.

This chain joins TRBV4-3 and TRBJ1-1; D uncertain. V lost 4 bases, J lost 1 base, and 10 bases lay in between. CDR3 length: 14 residues. The germline gives CDR1 LGHNA, CDR2 YSLEER. In DNA form, the CDR3 reads TGCGCCAGCAGCCCAACGGGAGGGAACACTGAAGCTTTCTTT. As protein: CASSPTGGNTEAFF.

This clone has just a few counts. The chain is built from TRBV7-9 and TRBJ1-1; perhaps TRBD1 as D (6 bases). CDR3 size: 11 residues. Trimming shortened V by 3 bases and J by 8 bases, and 7 bases separated the two germline ends. Germline CDR1 and CDR2: SEHNR and FQNEAQ (reference sequence). This chain's CDR3 is CASSFGQEAFF. The CDR3 region has the DNA TGTGCCAGCAGCTTCGGACAGGAAGCTTTCTTT.